A selection of T cell receptor beta chains follows, all from one sample in a study of cytomegalovirus exposure and HLA in healthy donors. The assay was immunoSEQ multiplex PCR, and TCRdb's table has in-frame clones only and misses some. The sample lists approximately 200,000 clones; around 80% were seen once. Sequenced sample: PBMCs. These TCRs come from a girl aged 2-10 years in good health and CMV-seronegative. The CDR3 runs from the conserved cysteine through the conserved F or W. Each record gives: V gene, clone size, J gene, D gene, CDR3 DNA, CDR3 protein. The D gene is left open where the match is weak. For some rows the clone size is stated as once, few or many, or as a class when expanded; others skip it.

>TRBV2|.|TRBJ2-5|.
TGTGCCACAAAGGACTCTTCAGAGACCCAGTACTTC
CATKDSSETQYF
>TRBV5-1|.|TRBJ1-1|.
TGCGCCAGCAGCTCGGAAAACCGGGACAAAGCTTTCTTT
CASSSENRDKAFF
>TRBV5-1|.|TRBJ2-1|TRBD2
TGCGCCAGCAGCTTGGCCCGGCTAGCGGGGGCCCCATCCTACAATGAGCAGTTCTTC
CASSLARLAGAPSYNEQFF
>TRBV2|.|TRBJ2-7|TRBD2
TGTGCCAGCAGTCCGGGACTAGCGGGACTCCACGAGCAGTACTTC
CASSPGLAGLHEQYF
>TRBV27|.|TRBJ1-5|.
TGTGCCAGCAGCCCCTTGGGGCGCCTCCTTCCCCTTAATCAGCCCCAGCATTTT
CASSPLGRLLPLNQPQHF
>TRBV10-1|.|TRBJ2-1|TRBD2
TGCGCCAGCAGTGAGGCCCAAGCGGGACTAGTTTCCCATGAGCAGTTCTTC
CASSEAQAGLVSHEQFF
>TRBV5-6|.|TRBJ1-1|.
TGTGCCAGCAGCTTGTGGACTACCGTGGGCACTGAAGCTTTCTTT
CASSLWTTVGTEAFF
>TRBV12-5|.|TRBJ1-1|.
TGTGCTAGTGGTTTGGTATTCGGGAAGGGGAACACTGAAGCTTTCTTT
CASGLVFGKGNTEAFF
>TRBV27|.|TRBJ2-1|.
TGTGCCAGCAGTTCAGATACTCGGGGGAGGCAGTTCTTC
CASSSDTRGRQFF
>TRBV27|.|TRBJ1-1|.
TGTGCCAGCAGGACGGCAGGGATGAACACTGAAGCTTTCTTT
CASRTAGMNTEAFF
>TRBV4-1|.|TRBJ2-5|TRBD2
TGCGCCAGCAGCTCTTCCCCGGGGGGACAAGAGACCCAGTACTTC
CASSSSPGGQETQYF
>TRBV19|.|TRBJ2-5|TRBD2
TGTGCCAGTAGCAGCGAGCTTGGGGGGGGACTTCTAGAGACCCAGTACTTC
CASSSELGGGLLETQYF
>TRBV5-1|.|TRBJ1-6|TRBD1
TGCGCCAGCAGCTTGACCCCAGACAGGGCTTATTCACCCCTCCACTTT
CASSLTPDRAYSPLHF
>TRBV18|few|TRBJ1-5|.
TGTGCCAGCTCACCAGGAGGTAATCAGCCCCAGCATTTT
CASSPGGNQPQHF
>TRBV7-9|.|TRBJ1-2|.
TGTGCCAGCAGCCGTCAGGGAATCTATGGCTACACCTTC
CASSRQGIYGYTF
>TRBV5-8|.|TRBJ1-6|.
TGTGCCAGCAGCTTGGTGGGACGGGAGAATTCACCCCTCCACTTT
CASSLVGRENSPLHF
>TRBV7-9|few|TRBJ2-7|.
TGTGCCAGCAGCCGGCAGGGTGGTGGCGCCTACGAGCAGTACTTC
CASSRQGGGAYEQYF
>TRBV12-5|few|TRBJ2-4|.
TGTGCTAGTGGTTTGGTACAGTCTGGTGGCAAAAACATTCAGTACTTC
CASGLVQSGGKNIQYF
>TRBV18|.|TRBJ2-2|TRBD2
TGTGCCAGCTCACCCCCGAGAGGGAGGGCCGAACACCCCGGGGAGCTGTTTTTT
CASSPPRGRAEHPGELFF
>TRBV10-3|.|TRBJ2-1|TRBD2
TGTGCCATCGGGAGACTAGCGGGGGCGAACAATGAGCAGTTCTTC
CAIGRLAGANNEQFF
>TRBV19|.|TRBJ1-2|.
TGTGCCAGTAGTATATTAATGCAGGCTTCACCCCTACCCTATGGCTACACCTTC
CASSILMQASPLPYGYTF
>TRBV9|.|TRBJ1-6|.
TGTGCCAGCAGTCTAGGACACGGGAGGGATTCACCCCTCCACTTT
CASSLGHGRDSPLHF
>TRBV6-1|few|TRBJ2-7|TRBD1
TGTGCCAGCAGTGGCGGGACAGGAAACTCCTACGAGCAGTACTTC
CASSGGTGNSYEQYF
>TRBV6-1|.|TRBJ2-5|TRBD2
TGTGCCAGCAGTGAATACGGGGGGGGCCAAGAGACCCAGTACTTC
CASSEYGGGQETQYF
>TRBV5-4|.|TRBJ1-4|.
TGTGCCAGCAGCTTAGGGGGGGCTGGTGAAAAACTGTTTTTT
CASSLGGAGEKLFF
>TRBV19|once|TRBJ1-2|.
TGTGCCAGTAGTCCCGGAGAGAACTATGGCTACACCTTC
CASSPGENYGYTF
>TRBV5-4|.|TRBJ1-3|.
TGTGCCAGCAGCCCCGAGGTGGCTGGAAACACCATATATTTT
CASSPEVAGNTIYF
>TRBV6-6|few|TRBJ2-1|TRBD2
TGTGCCAGCAGCGAGCGGGGGGGCCGCTACAATGAGCAGTTCTTC
CASSERGGRYNEQFF
>TRBV5-1|.|TRBJ2-5|.
TGCGCCAGCAGCTTTGTCAAAGAGACCCAGTACTTC
CASSFVKETQYF
>TRBV5-1|.|TRBJ2-7|.
TGCGCCAGTCCAGGTGGACTTCCCTACGAGCAGTACTTC
CASPGGLPYEQYF
>TRBV5-1|once|TRBJ2-7|TRBD2
TGCGCCAGCAGCTTGGACAGACTAGCGGGAGACGAGCAGTACTTC
CASSLDRLAGDEQYF
>TRBV5-1|once|TRBJ2-7|.
TGCGCCAGCAGCTGGGGGGACAGCTACGAGCAGTACTTC
CASSWGDSYEQYF